A selection of T cell receptor beta chains follows, all from one sample in a study of cytomegalovirus exposure and HLA in healthy donors. Data came from immunoSEQ multiplex PCR; TCRdb stores just in-frame clones and leaves some out. The data show some 140,000 clones, 86% seen once. Material for sequencing was PBMCs. The receptors come from a man aged 18 to 29 in good health and CMV-seropositive. CDR3s include the opening cysteine and the closing phenylalanine or tryptophan. Each record gives: D gene, V gene, J gene, CDR3 protein, CDR3 DNA. D genes are given only for firm matches.

>TRBD2|TRBV9|TRBJ2-5
CASSVAGTIQETQYF
TGTGCCAGCAGCGTAGCCGGGACTATACAAGAGACCCAGTACTTC
>TRBD1|TRBV18|TRBJ1-1
CASSSRTGENTEAFF
TGTGCCAGCTCAAGCAGGACAGGTGAGAACACTGAAGCTTTCTTT
>.|TRBV7-2|TRBJ1-1
CASSFPSPEAFF
TGTGCCAGCAGCTTTCCTTCCCCTGAAGCTTTCTTT
>.|TRBV6-1|TRBJ1-1
CASSEQPGQGTEAFF
TGTGCCAGCAGTGAACAACCGGGGCAGGGGACTGAAGCTTTCTTT
>TRBD2|TRBV7-6|TRBJ2-5
CASSLEGRGAYQETQYF
TGTGCCAGCAGCCTAGAGGGGCGGGGGGCATATCAAGAGACCCAGTACTTC
>.|TRBV9|TRBJ2-7
CASSVSGTNPYEQYF
TGTGCCAGCAGCGTCTCCGGGACAAATCCCTACGAGCAGTACTTC
>TRBD2|TRBV5-1|TRBJ2-1
CASRGSSGRAVEQFF
TGCGCCAGCAGGGGGTCTAGCGGGAGGGCGGTTGAGCAGTTCTTC
>.|TRBV7-8|TRBJ2-7
CASIRGAAGAYEQYF
TGTGCCAGCATTAGAGGGGCGGCAGGGGCCTACGAGCAGTACTTC
>.|TRBV9|TRBJ2-7
CASSVGKGVGLDEQYF
TGTGCCAGCAGCGTAGGAAAAGGAGTGGGACTGGACGAGCAGTACTTC
>.|TRBV12-5|TRBJ1-6
CASGSRVGSPLHF
TGTGCTAGTGGTTCCAGGGTAGGGTCACCCCTCCACTTT